The rows below give T cell receptor beta chains drawn from one sample of a study of blood T cell repertoires in COVID-19. Profiled with immunoSEQ multiplex PCR; TCRdb holds only in-frame clones, not every one. In the table there are more than 50,000 clones, more than 75% of which are singletons. What was sequenced was peripheral blood. These receptors were obtained from a human donor in a cohort sampled during active COVID-19. The CDR3 runs from the conserved cysteine through the conserved F or W. The order of the fields is D gene, J gene, clone size, V gene, CDR3 DNA, CDR3 protein. The D gene is left open where the match is weak. Rows give clone size only sometimes, using once, few, many, or a class for an expanded clone.

d_call: -; j_call: TRBJ2-7; clone_size: -; v_call: TRBV29-1; cdr3_nt: TGCAGCGGTAGGGCAGGGAACGAGCAGTACTTC; cdr3_aa: CSGRAGNEQYF
d_call: -; j_call: TRBJ2-2; clone_size: -; v_call: TRBV24-1; cdr3_nt: TGTGCCACCAGTGGTCATCAGGTCAACACCGGGGAGCTGTTTTTT; cdr3_aa: CATSGHQVNTGELFF
d_call: TRBD2; j_call: TRBJ2-2; clone_size: -; v_call: TRBV9; cdr3_nt: TGTGCCAGCACCCTGACTAGCGGGCCCAAGACCGGGGAGCTGTTTTTT; cdr3_aa: CASTLTSGPKTGELFF
d_call: TRBD1; j_call: TRBJ2-2; clone_size: -; v_call: TRBV30; cdr3_nt: TGTGCCTGGAATCCGGGACAGGGGACCGGGGAGCTGTTTTTT; cdr3_aa: CAWNPGQGTGELFF
d_call: TRBD1; j_call: TRBJ1-6; clone_size: -; v_call: TRBV5-1; cdr3_nt: TGCGCCAGCAGCCCAGGACAGGGTGGATCACCCCTCCACTTT; cdr3_aa: CASSPGQGGSPLHF
d_call: TRBD1; j_call: TRBJ2-2; clone_size: -; v_call: TRBV6-1; cdr3_nt: TGTGCCAGCAGTGAGACAGGGTCCGGGGAGCTGTTTTTT; cdr3_aa: CASSETGSGELFF
d_call: -; j_call: TRBJ2-3; clone_size: -; v_call: TRBV4-3; cdr3_nt: TGCGCCAGCAGCCACATACCCCTAGACGGGAGCACAGATACGCAGTATTTT; cdr3_aa: CASSHIPLDGSTDTQYF
d_call: TRBD1; j_call: TRBJ1-1; clone_size: -; v_call: TRBV30; cdr3_nt: TGTGCCTGGATCCGAGGGACAGGGTGGGCGACTGAAGCTTTCTTT; cdr3_aa: CAWIRGTGWATEAFF
d_call: -; j_call: TRBJ1-3; clone_size: -; v_call: TRBV30; cdr3_nt: TGTGCCTGGAGCCGGGGGGGGGCGCTAGGAAACACCATATATTTT; cdr3_aa: CAWSRGGALGNTIYF
d_call: TRBD1; j_call: TRBJ2-3; clone_size: -; v_call: TRBV14; cdr3_nt: TGTGCCAGCAGCCAGGGACAGGGGGGTGATACGCAGTATTTT; cdr3_aa: CASSQGQGGDTQYF
d_call: TRBD1; j_call: TRBJ1-2; clone_size: once; v_call: TRBV19; cdr3_nt: TGTGCCAGTAGCCGAGACAGGGTTAACTATGGCTACACCTTC; cdr3_aa: CASSRDRVNYGYTF
d_call: -; j_call: TRBJ2-5; clone_size: -; v_call: TRBV4-3; cdr3_nt: TGCGCCAGCAGCCAAGGGTCCCTCTCCGGAGGGGAGACCCAGTACTTC; cdr3_aa: CASSQGSLSGGETQYF
d_call: TRBD2; j_call: TRBJ2-7; clone_size: -; v_call: TRBV20-1; cdr3_nt: TGCAGTGCTAGTCGGGGACTAGCTTACGAGCAGTACTTC; cdr3_aa: CSASRGLAYEQYF
d_call: -; j_call: TRBJ2-7; clone_size: -; v_call: TRBV6-1; cdr3_nt: TGTGCCAGCAGTGAAGCGGCCGGGGGGCTCTACGAGCAGTACTTC; cdr3_aa: CASSEAAGGLYEQYF
d_call: TRBD1; j_call: TRBJ1-2; clone_size: -; v_call: TRBV15; cdr3_nt: TGTGCCACCAGCAGAGATACAGGGGGCTATGGCTACACCTTC; cdr3_aa: CATSRDTGGYGYTF
d_call: -; j_call: TRBJ2-7; clone_size: -; v_call: TRBV6-2/TRBV6-3; cdr3_nt: TGTGCCAGCAGTTTCACCTCCCCAGGGCCCTACGAGCAGTACTTC; cdr3_aa: CASSFTSPGPYEQYF
d_call: -; j_call: TRBJ1-1; clone_size: -; v_call: TRBV5-6; cdr3_nt: TGTGCCAGCAGCTCCGCCATCGGAGCTGAAGCTTTCTTT; cdr3_aa: CASSSAIGAEAFF
d_call: TRBD2; j_call: TRBJ2-2; clone_size: -; v_call: TRBV6-2/TRBV6-3; cdr3_nt: TGTGCCAGCAGCCAATCTAGCGGGGGATGGTACGGGGAGCTGTTTTTT; cdr3_aa: CASSQSSGGWYGELFF
d_call: TRBD1; j_call: TRBJ2-7; clone_size: -; v_call: TRBV6-2/TRBV6-3; cdr3_nt: TGTGCCAGCAGATACAGGGGTAGAACCTACGAGCAGTACTTC; cdr3_aa: CASRYRGRTYEQYF
d_call: -; j_call: TRBJ2-3; clone_size: once; v_call: TRBV29-1; cdr3_nt: TGCAGCGTTGACTACAGCACAGATACGCAGTATTTT; cdr3_aa: CSVDYSTDTQYF
d_call: TRBD1; j_call: TRBJ1-2; clone_size: -; v_call: TRBV9; cdr3_nt: TGTGCCAGCAGCCCGACAGGGGAAGTTTCGTATGGCTACACCTTC; cdr3_aa: CASSPTGEVSYGYTF
d_call: TRBD1; j_call: TRBJ1-1; clone_size: -; v_call: TRBV30; cdr3_nt: TGTGCCTGGAGTTTCACAGGGGACACTGAAGCTTTCTTT; cdr3_aa: CAWSFTGDTEAFF
d_call: TRBD1; j_call: TRBJ1-1; clone_size: -; v_call: TRBV4-3; cdr3_nt: TGCGCCAGCAGCCAATATCTCCCTTCGACAGGGGCTTCTGAAGCTTTCTTT; cdr3_aa: CASSQYLPSTGASEAFF
d_call: TRBD1; j_call: TRBJ1-2; clone_size: -; v_call: TRBV7-8; cdr3_nt: TGTGCCAGCAGCTTAGGGACAGGGGCGCCTTATGGCTACACCTTC; cdr3_aa: CASSLGTGAPYGYTF
d_call: TRBD2; j_call: TRBJ2-7; clone_size: -; v_call: TRBV23-1; cdr3_nt: TGCGCCAGCCGAAAGCATCGACTAGCGGGAGGGTCGGGCTACGAGCAGTACTTC; cdr3_aa: CASRKHRLAGGSGYEQYF
d_call: TRBD1; j_call: TRBJ2-7; clone_size: -; v_call: TRBV5-5; cdr3_nt: TGTGCCAGCAGCTCCAGACAGGGGATCAGTGGCTACGAGCAGTACTTC; cdr3_aa: CASSSRQGISGYEQYF
d_call: -; j_call: TRBJ2-1; clone_size: -; v_call: TRBV4-2; cdr3_nt: TGTGCCAGCAGCCGGGGGGGGGCCCCCAACTACAATGAGCAGTTCTTC; cdr3_aa: CASSRGGAPNYNEQFF
d_call: TRBD1; j_call: TRBJ1-2; clone_size: -; v_call: TRBV10-1; cdr3_nt: TGCGCCAGCGATAGGGGGATGGGACAGGGGGCAGGCACCTTC; cdr3_aa: CASDRGMGQGAGTF
d_call: -; j_call: TRBJ2-5; clone_size: -; v_call: TRBV2; cdr3_nt: TGTGCCAGCAGATCGAAGCAAGTTGTCGGACAACCCGAAGGGGAGACCCAGTACTTC; cdr3_aa: CASRSKQVVGQPEGETQYF
d_call: -; j_call: TRBJ2-7; clone_size: few; v_call: TRBV19; cdr3_nt: TGTGCCAGTAGTACGATCCGGGACAACTTCTACGAGCAGTACTTC; cdr3_aa: CASSTIRDNFYEQYF
d_call: -; j_call: TRBJ2-7; clone_size: -; v_call: TRBV11-3; cdr3_nt: TGTGCCAGCAGCTTAGATGGGGACAACTACGAGCAGTACTTC; cdr3_aa: CASSLDGDNYEQYF
d_call: -; j_call: TRBJ1-1; clone_size: -; v_call: TRBV29-1; cdr3_nt: TGCAGCGTGACCGGAGGCGGCACTGAAGCTTTCTTT; cdr3_aa: CSVTGGGTEAFF
d_call: -; j_call: TRBJ2-7; clone_size: once; v_call: TRBV30; cdr3_nt: TGTGCCTGGAGTGTCCAACAGCCCCCCTACGAGCAGTACTTC; cdr3_aa: CAWSVQQPPYEQYF
d_call: TRBD2; j_call: TRBJ2-7; clone_size: -; v_call: TRBV4-2; cdr3_nt: TGTGCCAGCAGCCAGGGACTAGCGGGAACCTACGAGCAGTACTTC; cdr3_aa: CASSQGLAGTYEQYF
d_call: TRBD1; j_call: TRBJ1-1; clone_size: few; v_call: TRBV19; cdr3_nt: TGTGCCAGTAGACCCCGGGACAGAAGTATGAACACTGAAGCTTTCTTT; cdr3_aa: CASRPRDRSMNTEAFF
d_call: TRBD1; j_call: TRBJ2-7; clone_size: -; v_call: TRBV9; cdr3_nt: TGTGCCAGCAGCGCGGGTGGGGGACAGGGCCCTCTTGGGCAGTACTTC; cdr3_aa: CASSAGGGQGPLGQYF
d_call: -; j_call: TRBJ2-7; clone_size: -; v_call: TRBV11-2; cdr3_nt: TGTGCCAGCAGCTTCGCTAGCGTCCTTTACGAGCAGTACTTC; cdr3_aa: CASSFASVLYEQYF
d_call: -; j_call: TRBJ2-7; clone_size: -; v_call: TRBV20-1; cdr3_nt: TGCAGTGCTAGTGACGATCCGGGACATTCCTACGAGCAGTACTTC; cdr3_aa: CSASDDPGHSYEQYF
d_call: -; j_call: TRBJ2-7; clone_size: -; v_call: TRBV27; cdr3_nt: TGTGCCAGCAGTCCCTACTCCTACGAGCAGTACTTC; cdr3_aa: CASSPYSYEQYF
d_call: TRBD1; j_call: TRBJ2-3; clone_size: -; v_call: TRBV28; cdr3_nt: TGTGCCAGCAGTCTATCTGGACAGGGGTCAGATACGCAGTATTTT; cdr3_aa: CASSLSGQGSDTQYF
d_call: TRBD1; j_call: TRBJ1-1; clone_size: -; v_call: TRBV4-1; cdr3_nt: TGCGCCAGCAGCCTCGCAGGGGGGCGCAGGACTGAAGCTTTCTTT; cdr3_aa: CASSLAGGRRTEAFF
d_call: -; j_call: TRBJ2-5; clone_size: -; v_call: TRBV9; cdr3_nt: TGTGCCAGCAGCGATCCCCAGGGGGAGACCCAGTACTTC; cdr3_aa: CASSDPQGETQYF
d_call: -; j_call: TRBJ1-2; clone_size: -; v_call: TRBV7-8; cdr3_nt: TGTGCCAGCAGCCCCGACATTAACTATGGCTACACCTTC; cdr3_aa: CASSPDINYGYTF